This T cell receptor beta chain was recovered during a study of identical twins. This clonotype appeared a few times. Trimming left V 5 bases short and J 8 bases short, with 15 bases between. The CDR3 covers 13 residues. Template switching supplied a universal primer site; unique molecular identifiers were carried on the cDNA. TCRdb reprocessed the 5' RACE reads via MiXCR and lists one record per CDR3 protein. The table has about 450,000 distinct CDR3 sequences, roughly 18% seen once; the top ten hold around 12%. The clonotype originates from a man over 45 in good health. The chain recombines TRBV12-3 or TRBV12-4 with TRBJ2-5, with D unresolved. The sample taken for sequencing was naive T cells sorted from blood. CDR3 loop: CASSTHVFDTQYF. The CDR3 coding sequence is TGTGCCAGCAGTACACACGTATTCGATACCCAGTACTTC.